The 16 T cell receptor beta chains presented below share a single source sample, sequenced in a study of memory CD8 T cells in hepatitis C reinfection. Here immunoSEQ multiplex PCR was the method, and the copy in TCRdb shows in-frame clones only, minus some. The sample yields 40,000 to 45,000 clones, approximately 87% seen once. Time point given: peak reinfection, 3 to 8 weeks after reinfection detection. TCR sequencing was done directly ex vivo on sorted cells, without expansion in vitro. Sequenced sample: naive CD8+ T cells sorted from blood. These TCRs come from a man younger than 35 with hepatitis C virus infection.

The V gene is TRBV2, the J gene TRBJ2-1; TRBD2 aligns across 9 bases. After removal of 3 bases from V and 0 bases from J, the junction contained 3 bases not matched to a gene. There are 16 residues in the CDR3. CDR1 is SNHLY, CDR2 FYNNEI, per germline. The CDR3 here is CASSEAGGSSYNEQFF. Written as DNA, the CDR3 is TGTGCCAGCAGTGAGGCGGGGGGGAGCTCCTACAATGAGCAGTTCTTC.

The chain employs TRBV10-2 and TRBJ1-2; D is perhaps TRBD1 (6 bases). Between the trimmed V and J ends, which lost 3 bases and 0 bases, there was a span of 17 bases. CDR1 WSHSY and CDR2 SAAADI come from the germline V gene. The CDR3 has 17 amino acids. CDR3 sequence: CASSEPGQGLSNYGYTF. CDR3 DNA: TGCGCCAGCAGTGAACCGGGACAAGGCCTTTCTAACTATGGCTACACCTTC.

The chain joins TRBV10-1 to TRBJ2-7, with 7 bases identical to TRBD2. This CDR3 contains 15 residues. Per the germline V gene, CDR1 is WNHNN and CDR2 is SYGVQD (reference sequence). Trimming took 0 bases from V and 6 from J; bases not matched to a gene: 8. CDR3 sequence: CASSESRAAGAEQYF. The CDR3 coding sequence is TGCGCCAGCAGTGAGTCCAGAGCGGCGGGAGCCGAGCAGTACTTC.

The chain couples TRBV5-1 to TRBJ2-7, with a tentative D call TRBD2 (6 bases). The germline gives CDR1 SGHRS, CDR2 YFSETQ. This CDR3 is built from 14 residues. Trimming left V 3 bases short and J 0 bases short, with 10 bases between. The CDR3 sequence is CASSWGDDSYEQYV. As DNA, the CDR3 is TGCGCCAGCAGCTGGGGGGACGACTCCTACGAGCAGTACGTC.

The chain combines TRBV28 with TRBJ2-7; TRBD2 agrees at 12 bases. Germline V lookup: CDR1 MDHEN, CDR2 SYDVKM. With 4 bases clipped from V and 7 bases from J, the junction kept 8 bases outside the gene matches. CDR3 length: 15 amino acids. In DNA form, the CDR3 reads TGTGCCAGCAGTTCCCGACTAGCGGGAGCTCGGGAGCAGTACTTC. Protein sequence: CASSSRLAGAREQYF.

On this clone: The DNA is omitted, as the CDR3 cannot be located on it reliably, and the CDR3 follows TCRdb's listing. The rearrangement uses TRBV21-1 and TRBJ2-1; TRBD2 is the table's D call, not checked against the DNA. TRBV21-1 is designated a pseudogene. The CDR3 has 18 residues if both end residues are counted. CDR3 region: CASSNLRVASGSYNEQFF.

In its sample, this clone was seen once. The chain links TRBV28 to TRBJ1-1, with D possibly being TRBD1 (6 bases). Germline V lookup: CDR1 MDHEN, CDR2 SYDVKM. The CDR3 contains 14 residues. Trimming shortened V by 6 bases and J by 4 bases, and 15 bases separated the two germline ends. This CDR3 reads CASRKGDSSTEAFF. CDR3 DNA sequence: TGTGCCAGCAGGAAGGGGGATTCCAGCACTGAAGCTTTCTTT.

The V gene is TRBV21-1, the J gene TRBJ1-4. TRBV21-1 is shown as a pseudogene. This CDR3 contains 16 residues. DNA for the CDR3: TGTGCCAGCACCAACTACCGTCTTGCAACTAATGAAAAACTGTTTTTT. It is translated as CASTNYRLATNEKLFF.

This chain joins TRBV27 and TRBJ1-2; TRBD1 aligns across 9 bases. This CDR3 region has 17 residues. Losses at the gene ends were 0 bases for V and 4 bases for J; bases not matched to a gene: 9. Germline V gene sequence: CDR1 MNHEY, CDR2 SMNVEV (reference sequence). CDR3 sequence: CASSLSGGQGGIYGYTF. The CDR3 DNA sequence: TGTGCCAGCAGTTTATCCGGGGGACAGGGAGGAATCTATGGCTACACCTTC.

V gene TRBV5-6 combines with J gene TRBJ2-3; no firm D call. Germline-derived CDR1 and CDR2 are SGHDT and YYEEEE. V lost 0 bases to trimming and J lost 1 base, with 6 bases between them. This CDR3 spans 14 amino acids. CDR3 sequence (DNA): TGTGCCAGCAGCTTGGCCTCTGGCACAGATACGCAGTATTTT. This gives the protein CASSLASGTDTQYF.

The V gene is TRBV7-2, the J gene TRBJ2-5; 9 bases are shared with TRBD2. V gave up 6 bases and J gave up 5 bases; unmatched junction bases: 16. Germline V gene lookup returns CDR1 SGHTA and CDR2 FQGNSA. The CDR3 runs 17 residues. As DNA, the CDR3 is TGTGCCAGCAGGTCAGCACTAGCGGGTGAAGATGTCGAGACCCAGTACTTC. Protein sequence: CASRSALAGEDVETQYF. Full variable domain (rest looked up from reference TRBV7-2 and TRBJ2-5): GAGVSQSPSNKVTEKGKDVELRCDPISGHTALYWYRQSLGQGLEFLIYFQGNSAPDKSGLPSDRFSAERTGGSVSTLTIQRTQQEDSAVYLCASRSALAGEDVETQYFGPGTRLLVL.

The chain combines TRBV7-8 with TRBJ2-1, with 10 bases lining up with TRBD2. This CDR3 region has 15 residues. V dropped 5 bases and J dropped 10; count of bases not matched to a gene: 11. CDR1 is SGHVS and CDR2 is FQNEAQ in the germline V gene. The CDR3 coding sequence is TGTGCCAGCAGCCCCCAGCGGGGGGGCCGGGGAGAGCAGTTCTTC. This gives the protein CASSPQRGGRGEQFF.

V gene TRBV6-5 combines with J gene TRBJ1-1; D ambiguous. CDR3 length: 15 amino acids. In germline, CDR1 is MNHEY, CDR2 SVGAGI. V was clipped by 2 bases and J by 6 bases, with 16 bases between them. The CDR3 DNA sequence: TGTGCCAGCAGTTACGAGTTAAATATGAAGTCTGAAGCTTTCTTT. It specifies CASSYELNMKSEAFF.

The chain combines TRBV28 with TRBJ1-1, with D perhaps TRBD1 (6 bases). Deletions cut 6 bases from V and 0 bases from J, with 8 bases between. Germline CDR1 is MDHEN and CDR2 is SYDVKM. The CDR3 has 13 amino acids. The CDR3 coding sequence is TGTGCCAGCAGAGGGGGGGTGAACACTGAAGCTTTCTTT. Encoded protein: CASRGGVNTEAFF.

CDR3 protein: CASNPGLATGETQYF. The CDR3 nucleotides read TGTGCCAGCAACCCAGGACTAGCTACTGGGGAGACCCAGTACTTC. This chain joins TRBV2 and TRBJ2-5; the match to TRBD2 covers 8 bases. CDR1 and CDR2 from the germline V gene are SNHLY and FYNNEI. The CDR3 is 15 residues long. V shed 7 bases, J shed 5 bases, and the junction held 12 bases outside the gene matches.

V gene TRBV6-5 combines with J gene TRBJ2-7; D ambiguous. Germline V gives CDR1 MNHEY, CDR2 SVGAGI. The CDR3 is made up of 16 amino acids. V gave up 0 bases and J gave up 0 bases, with 12 bases separating them. The CDR3 sequence is CASSYSTQWHSYEQYV. CDR3 DNA: TGTGCCAGCAGTTACTCGACACAGTGGCACTCCTACGAGCAGTACGTC.